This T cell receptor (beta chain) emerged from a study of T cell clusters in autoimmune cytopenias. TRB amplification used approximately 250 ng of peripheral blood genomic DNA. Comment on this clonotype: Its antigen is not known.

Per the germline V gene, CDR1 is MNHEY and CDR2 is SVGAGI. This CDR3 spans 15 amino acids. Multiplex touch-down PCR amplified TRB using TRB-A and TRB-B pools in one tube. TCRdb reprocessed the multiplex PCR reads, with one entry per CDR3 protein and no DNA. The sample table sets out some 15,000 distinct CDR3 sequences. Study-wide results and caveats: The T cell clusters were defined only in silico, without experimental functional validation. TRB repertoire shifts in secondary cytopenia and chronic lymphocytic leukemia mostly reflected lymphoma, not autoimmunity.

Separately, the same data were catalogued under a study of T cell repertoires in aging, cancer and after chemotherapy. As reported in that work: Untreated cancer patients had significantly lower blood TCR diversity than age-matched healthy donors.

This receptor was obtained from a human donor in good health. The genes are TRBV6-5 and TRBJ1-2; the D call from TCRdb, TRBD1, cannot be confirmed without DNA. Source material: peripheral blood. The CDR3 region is CASSYGDRPNYGYTF.